This T cell receptor (beta chain) emerged from a study of blood T cell repertoires in COVID-19. Germline CDR1 and CDR2: MNHEY and SMNVEV (reference sequence). The CDR3 has 11 amino acids. V was pared by 8 bases and J by 6 bases, with 11 bases between. Assay used: immunoSEQ multiplex PCR; TCRdb lists only in-frame clones, some missing. The top ten clones hold roughly 9.1% of a sample with tens of thousands of clones, roughly nine tenths of them seen once. The V and J genes are TRBV27 and TRBJ2-7; D gene uncertain. Material for sequencing was peripheral blood. This receptor was obtained from a human donor in a cohort sampled during active COVID-19. Here the CDR3 reads CASGELSEQYF. In DNA, the CDR3 is TGTGCCAGCGGAGAGCTTTCCGAGCAGTACTTC.